The next 30 T cell receptor beta chains were all read from a single sample in a study of T cells in Graves' hyperthyroidism and ophthalmopathy. Authors of the study amplified TCR beta CDR3 regions from RNA transcripts. A set of HTBI primers served as the primers for a first-round RT-PCR of the TCR CDR3. TCRdb reprocessed the multiplex PCR reads with MiXCR, giving one entry per CDR3 protein. This sample yields 200,000 to 300,000 distinct CDR3 sequences, of which approximately 25% are seen a single time; under 40% belongs to the top ten. Specimen: blood. Receptor source: a woman aged 40-49 years with Graves' ophthalmopathy.

This clonotype was found many times. The CDR3 is CASSYSDRGTGGYGYTF. The CDR3 nucleotides are TGTGCCAGCAGTTACTCGGACAGGGGGACGGGAGGATATGGCTACACCTTC. The chain couples TRBV6-5 to TRBJ1-2; 10 bases map to TRBD1. The CDR3 is 17 amino acids. Unmatched junction bases numbered 9, after V lost 0 bases and J lost 5 bases. Germline CDR1 and CDR2: MNHEY and SVGAGI.

This clonotype was detected many times. The V and J genes are TRBV9 and TRBJ1-1, with a possible D match to TRBD1 (5 bases). In germline, CDR1 is SGDLS, CDR2 YYNGEE. V was trimmed by 0 bases and J by 10 bases, leaving 16 bases between them. The CDR3 covers 14 residues. The CDR3 sequence is CASSVGGGGSRAFF. The CDR3 DNA reads TGTGCCAGCAGCGTAGGTGGGGGGGGTTCCAGAGCTTTCTTT.

This clonotype was seen repeatedly, ten times or more. Here the CDR3 DNA reads TGTGCCAGCAGTCCCCCACGGGAGGCAGCCGAGCAGTACTTC. Translation: CASSPPREAAEQYF. This chain joins TRBV28 and TRBJ2-7; 7 bases line up with TRBD2. Germline assignment: CDR1 MDHEN and CDR2 SYDVKM. This CDR3 spans 14 amino acids. With 5 bases clipped from V and 6 bases from J, the junction kept 10 bases outside the gene matches.

The chain has TRBV6-1 and TRBJ2-5, with D maybe TRBD2 (5 bases). The CDR3 totals 16 residues. Germline CDR1 reads MNHNS; CDR2 reads SASEGT. V lost 2 bases and J 5 bases, leaving 18 bases between the germline ends. CDR3 sequence reads: CASSERSGSWGETQYF. CDR3 DNA: TGTGCCAGCAGTGAACGAAGTGGGAGCTGGGGTGAGACCCAGTACTTC.

This clonotype was counted between two and nine times. The chain employs TRBV5-1 and TRBJ1-1; possibly TRBD1 for D (5 bases). Trimming removed 5 bases from V and 1 base from J, with 15 bases in between. The CDR3 is 15 residues long. In germline, CDR1 is SGHRS, CDR2 YFSETQ. CDR3 nucleotide sequence: TGCGCCAGCAGTTATCAGGGACTTTCGAACACTGAAGCTTTCTTT. It encodes CASSYQGLSNTEAFF.

This clonotype was found many times. The J gene is TRBJ2-6, the V gene TRBV6-1; possible D gene TRBD1, 5 bases. CDR1 and CDR2 from the germline V gene are MNHNS and SASEGT. The CDR3 runs 15 residues. Between the trimmed V and J ends, which lost 4 bases and 4 bases, there was a span of 11 bases. The CDR3 DNA is TGTGCCAGCAGTGCCCAGGGCACCGGGGCCAACGTCCTGACTTTC. Translating it yields CASSAQGTGANVLTF.

A note on this clonotype: The junction does not match germline at one end; this may be a read error. The V call is TRBV30, the J call TRBJ1-1; D not certain. Per the germline V gene, CDR1 is GTSNPN and CDR2 is SVGIG (reference sequence). The CDR3 is 14 residues long. The CDR3 bases are TGTGCCTGGAGTGCCGGGATGGGGAACACTGGAGCTTTCTTT. It is translated as CAWSAGMGNTGAFF.

This clonotype showed up many times. V usage is TRBV20-1 and J usage is TRBJ1-2, with 10 bases identical to TRBD1. The CDR3 consists of 13 residues. The junction had 2 bases not matched to a gene; V was cut back by 3 bases and J by 4 bases. CDR1 is DFQATT and CDR2 is SNEGSKA in the germline V gene (reference sequence). The CDR3 nucleotides are TGCAGTGCTAGTGGGACAGGGGCCTATGGCTACACCTTC. It translates to CSASGTGAYGYTF.

This clonotype was counted a few times. CDR3 amino acids: CASGAGQGASGEQYF. The CDR3 DNA reads TGTGCTAGTGGTGCGGGACAGGGGGCTTCGGGGGAGCAGTACTTC. The chain combines TRBV12-5 with TRBJ2-7; 12 bases agree with TRBD1. V shed 5 bases, J shed 7 bases, and the junction held 9 bases outside the gene matches. Per germline, CDR1 LGHNT and CDR2 FRNRAP. The CDR3 has 15 residues.

Ten or more counts support this clonotype. The chain couples TRBV5-1 to TRBJ2-2; D unclear. V dropped 3 bases and J dropped 4 bases, with 7 bases sitting between them. Germline-derived CDR1 and CDR2 are SGHRS and YFSETQ. This CDR3 has 13 residues. For the CDR3, the DNA is TGCGCCAGCAGCTCGGACCTCACCGGGGAGCTGTTTTTT. Amino acids: CASSSDLTGELFF.

The chain couples TRBV20-1 to TRBJ2-5, with D unclear. Germline lookup yields CDR1 DFQATT and CDR2 SNEGSKA (reference sequence). The CDR3 has 12 amino acids. Trimming took 3 bases from V and 3 from J, leaving 8 bases between them. The CDR3 DNA reads TGCAGTGCTAGTTTAGCTGAAGAGACCCAGTACTTC. This encodes CSASLAEETQYF.

This clonotype was seen at least ten times. The genes are TRBV18 and TRBJ2-7, with 8 positions matching TRBD1. CDR1 and CDR2 (germline): KGHSH, LQKENI. The trim removed 3 bases at V and 3 bases at J, leaving 7 bases unmatched. The CDR3 runs to 15 residues. CDR3: CASSPSGTGFYEQYF. In DNA form, the CDR3 reads TGTGCCAGCTCACCGTCCGGGACAGGCTTCTACGAGCAGTACTTC.

This clonotype was seen many times. This rearrangement joins TRBV7-8 to TRBJ2-2; D unresolved. The CDR3 loop spans 17 amino acids. Trimming took 4 bases from V and 0 from J, leaving 15 bases between them. From germline, CDR1 is SGHVS and CDR2 FQNEAQ. DNA for the CDR3: TGTGCCAGCAGCTCTCCGGGCCTTTTCACGAACACCGGGGAGCTGTTTTTT. It encodes CASSSPGLFTNTGELFF.

The V gene is TRBV12-3 or TRBV12-4, the J gene TRBJ1-2; 9 bases map to TRBD1. The CDR3 extends over 15 amino acids. The V and J ends lost 5 bases and 3 bases, in that order; junction bases with no gene match: 7. The CDR3 DNA reads as TGTGCCAGCAGTGAACAGGGGGCTCTCGACTATGGCTACACCTTC. This encodes CASSEQGALDYGYTF.

This clonotype was recorded a few times. The chain links TRBV18 to TRBJ1-1, with 8 bases identical to TRBD1. There are 13 residues in the CDR3. Germline V lookup: CDR1 KGHSH, CDR2 LQKENI. V trimming: 3 bases; J trimming: 11 bases; junction bases outside the gene matches: 8. CDR3: CASSPDDRGYAFF. CDR3 nucleotide sequence: TGTGCCAGCTCACCCGATGACAGGGGATATGCTTTCTTT.

V and J are TRBV7-9 and TRBJ2-4, with 10 bases that match TRBD2. The CDR3 contains 16 residues. J gave up 0 bases and V 4 bases, and 3 bases lay outside the gene matches. Per the germline V gene, CDR1 is SEHNR and CDR2 is FQNEAQ (reference sequence). The CDR3 nucleotides are TGTGCCAGCAGCTCTCTAGCGGGAGTAGCCAAAAACATTCAGTACTTC. Translated, it gives CASSSLAGVAKNIQYF.

This clonotype appeared many times. A much larger clone sits a single nucleotide away, making a read error possible. This chain joins TRBV30 and TRBJ1-2, with D possibly matching TRBD1 (5 bases). The V end was cut by 3 bases, the J end by 2 bases, with 13 bases between. Germline V lookup: CDR1 GTSNPN, CDR2 SVGIG (reference sequence). The CDR3 consists of 14 residues. The CDR3 region is CAWRELGRNYGYTF. The CDR3 DNA follows: TGTGCCTGGAGGGAGTTGGGACGGAACTATGGCTACACCTTC. Full variable domain (rest looked up from reference TRBV30 and TRBJ1-2): SQTIHQWPATLVQPVGSPLSLECTVEGTSNPNLYWYRQAAGRGLQLLFYSVGIGQISSEVPQNLSASRPQDRQFILSSKKLLLSDSGFYLCAWRELGRNYGYTFGSGTRLTVV.

This chain uses TRBV11-1 with TRBJ2-7; TRBD2 matches 11 bases. The junction had 6 bases not matched to a gene; V was cut back by 5 bases and J by 0 bases. The germline gives CDR1 SGHAT, CDR2 FQDESV (reference sequence). The CDR3 is made up of 16 amino acids. The CDR3 sequence: CASSLRTSGLSYEQYF. The CDR3 DNA follows: TGTGCCAGCAGCCTACGGACTAGCGGGCTCTCCTACGAGCAGTACTTC.

This clonotype was counted many times. The CDR3 sequence is CASSPRQGLDTEAFF. CDR3 coding DNA: TGTGCCAGCAGTCCACGACAGGGCTTGGACACTGAAGCTTTCTTT. V and J are TRBV28 and TRBJ1-1, with 7 bases matching TRBD1. Trimming at V came to 5 bases and at J to 3 bases, leaving 9 bases not matched to a gene. Per the germline V gene, CDR1 is MDHEN and CDR2 is SYDVKM. This CDR3 spans 15 amino acids.

This clonotype was found many times. The rearrangement joins TRBV7-3 to TRBJ2-2, with D perhaps TRBD1 (5 bases). V gave up 6 bases and J gave up 3 bases, with 11 bases separating them. CDR1 and CDR2 (germline): SGHTA, FQGTGA. CDR3 length: 14 residues. The CDR3 spells CASRDPGHTGELFF. CDR3 nucleotides: TGTGCCAGCAGGGATCCAGGGCACACCGGGGAGCTGTTTTTT. The complete variable domain, with remaining parts taken from reference TRBV7-3 and TRBJ2-2, reads GAGVSQTPSNKVTEKGKYVELRCDPISGHTALYWYRQSLGQGPEFLIYFQGTGAADDSGLPNDRFFAVRPEGSVSTLKIQRTERGDSAVYLCASRDPGHTGELFFGEGSRLTVL.

A remark on this clonotype: A much larger clone lies one base from this, so it may be a read error. This chain connects TRBV28 to TRBJ1-5; no clear D gene. This CDR3 contains 17 residues. Germline CDR1 reads MDHEN; CDR2 reads SYDVKM. For the CDR3, the DNA is TGTGCCGGCAGTTTATCAGAGGGTACCGCTAGCAATCAGCCCCAGCATTTT. As protein: CAGSLSEGTASNQPQHF. The full variable domain, rest sourced from reference TRBV28 and TRBJ1-5, is DVKVTQSSRYLVKRTGEKVFLECVQDMDHENMFWYRQDPGLGLRLIYFSYDVKMKEKGDIPEGYSVSREKKERFSLILESASTNQTSMYLCAGSLSEGTASNQPQHFGDGTRLSIL.

This clonotype was recorded at least ten times. The chain has TRBV11-2 and TRBJ2-5; D gene ambiguous. Germline CDR1 SGHAT, CDR2 FQNNGV. This CDR3 contains 15 residues. With 2 bases removed from V and 1 base from J, the gap between germline ends came to 11 bases. This CDR3 is CASSLFFSSQETQYF. The CDR3 region has the DNA TGTGCCAGCAGCTTATTCTTTAGCTCCCAAGAGACCCAGTACTTC.

The genes are TRBV6-1 and TRBJ1-1, with D hard to call. Germline values: CDR1 MNHNS, CDR2 SASEGT. This CDR3 is built from 13 residues. Trimming left V 7 bases short and J 1 base short, with 10 bases between. The CDR3 DNA reads as TGTGCCAGCATATCGCAGGAGAACACTGAAGCTTTCTTT. This sequence encodes CASISQENTEAFF.

This clonotype was observed many times. The chain carries TRBV7-2 and TRBJ2-7; D perhaps matches TRBD2 (5 bases). CDR3 size: 15 residues. With 3 bases removed from V and 0 bases from J, the gap between germline ends came to 12 bases. The germline V gene has CDR1 SGHTA and CDR2 FQGNSA. CDR3 nucleotides: TGTGCCAGCAGCTTGCGGGTGGTAGGCTCCTACGAGCAGTACTTC. Translating gives CASSLRVVGSYEQYF.

This chain connects TRBV7-2 to TRBJ2-5, with 9 positions matching TRBD2. In germline, CDR1 is SGHTA, CDR2 FQGNSA. The CDR3 has 15 amino acids. J gave up 4 bases and V 2 bases, and 5 bases lay outside the gene matches. CDR3 coding DNA: TGTGCCAGCAGCTTACGCGGGGGGGCTGGAGAGACCCAGTACTTC. It specifies CASSLRGGAGETQYF. Full variable domain (rest looked up from reference TRBV7-2 and TRBJ2-5): GAGVSQSPSNKVTEKGKDVELRCDPISGHTALYWYRQSLGQGLEFLIYFQGNSAPDKSGLPSDRFSAERTGGSVSTLTIQRTQQEDSAVYLCASSLRGGAGETQYFGPGTRLLVL.

The chain combines TRBV5-1 with TRBJ2-3; no definite D call. The CDR3 is 16 residues long. Deletions cut 0 bases from V and 1 base from J, with 12 bases between. The germline gives CDR1 SGHRS, CDR2 YFSETQ. The CDR3 region has the DNA TGCGCCAGCAGCTTGGGACTTGGTTCGGGCACAGATACGCAGTATTTT. This encodes CASSLGLGSGTDTQYF.

This chain links TRBV19 with TRBJ2-5, with 10 bases matching TRBD2. The CDR3 spans 15 residues. Trimming removed 5 bases from V and 3 bases from J; junction bases left unmatched: 6. Germline loops: CDR1 LNHDA, CDR2 SQIVND (reference sequence). CDR3 DNA: TGTGCCAGTAGTTACAACGGACTAGCGGAAGAGACCCAGTACTTC. Protein: CASSYNGLAEETQYF.

The chain carries TRBV12-3 or TRBV12-4 and TRBJ1-1; the D gene is possibly TRBD1 (5 bases). This CDR3 has 14 amino acids. V lost 3 bases to trimming and J lost 2 bases, with 10 bases between them. CDR3 protein: CASSLGLGNTEAFF. The CDR3 DNA is TGTGCCAGCAGTTTGGGGCTAGGAAACACTGAAGCTTTCTTT.

There are many counts of this clonotype. The chain carries TRBV7-2 and TRBJ2-5; the match to TRBD2 covers 11 bases. V lost 5 bases, J lost 5 bases, and 7 bases stayed unmatched. The V gene's germline CDR1 is SGHTA and CDR2 FQGNSA. This CDR3 comprises 15 residues. The CDR3 region is CASSPIAGGGETQYF. In DNA form, the CDR3 reads TGTGCCAGCAGCCCAATAGCGGGAGGGGGGGAGACCCAGTACTTC.

This clonotype was seen at least ten times. A much more abundant neighbour one base away suggests this may be a read error. This chain uses TRBV6-2 or TRBV6-3 with TRBJ1-2; 8 positions agree with TRBD1. There are 13 residues in the CDR3. Per germline, CDR1 MNHEY and CDR2 SVGEGT. J was trimmed by 8 bases and V by 8 bases; bases with no gene match: 10. The CDR3 DNA follows: TGTGCCAGCGACCTGGACAGGGATGGCGGCTACACCTTC. Its protein product is CASDLDRDGGYTF.